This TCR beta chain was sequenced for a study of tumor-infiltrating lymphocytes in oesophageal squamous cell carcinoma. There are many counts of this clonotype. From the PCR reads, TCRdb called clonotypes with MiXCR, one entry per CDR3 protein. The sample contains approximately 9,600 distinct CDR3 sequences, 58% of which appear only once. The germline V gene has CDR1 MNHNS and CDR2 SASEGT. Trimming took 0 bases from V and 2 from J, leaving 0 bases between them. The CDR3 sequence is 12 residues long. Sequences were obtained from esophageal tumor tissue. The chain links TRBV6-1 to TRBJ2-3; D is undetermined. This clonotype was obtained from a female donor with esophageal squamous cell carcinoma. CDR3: CASSEATDTQYF. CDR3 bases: TGTGCCAGCAGTGAAGCCACAGATACGCAGTATTTT.